These T cell receptor beta chains were read from a single sample in a study of control samples from healthy donors and cancer patients. The data were produced by immunoSEQ multiplex PCR, yet TCRdb's version contains in-frame clones alone and is incomplete. The top ten clones hold more than 15% of a sample with 35,000 to 55,000 clones, approximately 70% of them seen once. Sequencing used formalin-fixed, paraffin-embedded tissue. The source is a male donor with melanoma. Both conserved end residues are trimmed from each CDR3. The order of the fields is V gene, J gene, CDR3 protein.

TRBV2	TRBJ2-7	ASSENRDRGYEQY
TRBV7-9	TRBJ1-1	ASSLASQLPAF
TRBV10-3	TRBJ2-1	AISGTSTYNEQF
TRBV2	TRBJ2-7	ASREAIGLEGLYEQY
TRBV7-7	TRBJ2-1	ASSPGPPEQF
TRBV7-2	TRBJ2-2	ASSLELASGELF
TRBV11-2	TRBJ2-1	ASGSLLGPYNEQF
TRBV5-1	TRBJ2-3	ASSSTGRADTQY
TRBV18	TRBJ2-7	ASSAGQGTYEQY
TRBV28	TRBJ2-7	ASGPPDEQY
TRBV10-3	TRBJ2-5	AITRDRAETQY
TRBV29-1	TRBJ2-7	SGLYEQY
TRBV24-1	TRBJ2-2	ATSERDGTGELF
TRBV2	TRBJ2-7	ASSDSFSGSFYEQY
TRBV14	TRBJ2-3	ASSHYSASTDTQY
TRBV7-9	TRBJ2-1	ASSFGSDKQF
TRBV7-2	TRBJ2-1	ATGLGLAGGNEQF
TRBV2	TRBJ1-1	ASRPTVNTEAF
TRBV30	TRBJ1-6	AWSVRGNNSPLH
TRBV14	TRBJ2-6	ASSQRTLAGANVLT
TRBV5-6	TRBJ2-3	ASSNTGGTDTQY
TRBV4-1	TRBJ2-3	ASSQVPSGRAGDTQY
TRBV19	TRBJ2-3	ASSISQGGSTDTQY
TRBV6-5	TRBJ2-3	ASRISPPSDTQY
TRBV19	TRBJ2-1	ASAWGLAGEQF
TRBV5-6	TRBJ2-7	ASSLFYPRQAHSGQY
TRBV3-1/TRBV3-2	TRBJ2-7	ASSQGRGGREQY
TRBV18	TRBJ2-5	ASSPGTQETQY
TRBV24-1	TRBJ2-6	ATSLGPGTGANVLT
TRBV10-3	TRBJ2-7	AISPRDVEQY